Shown below are 8 T cell receptor beta chains from a single sample sequenced in a study of sequential checkpoint blockade in melanoma. TCRdb's table, derived via immunoSEQ multiplex PCR, lists solely in-frame clones and lacks some. This table has some 5,100 clones, roughly a quarter appearing once. Treatment noted: randomized to nivolumab then ipilimumab (arm A) or the reverse (arm B). The sample consisted of tumor tissue (inferred from file names), taken from a patient given nivolumab and ipilimumab in sequence. These TCRs come from a human donor with melanoma.

This clone was detected a few times. The CDR3 nucleotides read TGTGCCAGCAGCCTAGGACTAGCGGGCTACAATGAGCAGTTCTTC. Translated, it gives CASSLGLAGYNEQFF. The rearrangement uses TRBV11-3 and TRBJ2-1; 11 bases agree with TRBD2. In germline, CDR1 is SGHNT, CDR2 YENEEA. Trimming removed 5 bases from V and 3 bases from J; junction bases left unmatched: 3. The CDR3 covers 15 residues.

The gene calls are TRBV18 and TRBJ2-7; no clear D gene. Germline assignment: CDR1 KGHSH and CDR2 LQKENI. Between the trimmed V and J ends, which lost 0 bases and 6 bases, there was a span of 6 bases. The CDR3 length is 12 residues. CDR3 in amino acids: CASSPPSAEQYF. The CDR3 DNA sequence: TGTGCCAGCTCACCACCGTCAGCCGAGCAGTACTTC.

This clone occurred a few times. V is TRBV4-1 and J is TRBJ2-2; 8 bases align to TRBD2. CDR3 size: 16 residues. J gave up 4 bases and V 7 bases, and 11 bases lay outside the gene matches. Germline loops: CDR1 MGHRA, CDR2 YSYEKL. CDR3 amino acids: CASTEKGLVSTGELFF. DNA of the CDR3: TGCGCCAGCACCGAAAAGGGACTAGTGAGCACCGGGGAGCTGTTTTTT.

The CDR3 coding sequence is TGTGCCAGTAGTATGACAGGGCCCACCGGGGAGCTGTTTTTT. It yields the protein CASSMTGPTGELFF. The V gene is TRBV19, the J gene TRBJ2-2; 7 bases line up with TRBD1. Germline V gene lookup returns CDR1 LNHDA and CDR2 SQIVND (reference sequence). V gave up 3 bases and J gave up 4 bases; unmatched junction bases: 2. This CDR3 has 14 amino acids.

The V call is TRBV28, the J call TRBJ2-5, with 7 bases identical to TRBD1. Germline lookup yields CDR1 MDHEN and CDR2 SYDVKM. The V gene end was trimmed by 4 bases and the J gene end by 2 bases; junction bases not matched to a gene: 4. This CDR3 contains 14 residues. The CDR3 loop is CASSSPDRQETQYF. CDR3 DNA: TGTGCCAGCAGTTCCCCGGACAGGCAAGAGACCCAGTACTTC.

This chain joins TRBV5-1 and TRBJ2-3; D gene uncertain. The CDR3 runs 16 residues. Germline CDR1 SGHRS, CDR2 YFSETQ. V was trimmed by 1 base and J by 0 bases, leaving 12 bases between them. The CDR3 region has the DNA TGCGCCAGCAGCTTGCGACAAATACTTAGCACAGATACGCAGTATTTT. It encodes CASSLRQILSTDTQYF.

By its share, this clone is medium-sized. The V call is TRBV5-3, the J call TRBJ2-2, with TRBD2 matching 10 bases. TRBV5-3 qualifies as an ORF whose function is uncertain. Trimming took 0 bases from V and 0 from J; bases not matched to a gene: 8. This CDR3 spans 19 amino acids. The CDR3 region has the DNA TGTGCCAGAAGCTTGGGTAGGACTAGCGGCTCTGCGAACACCGGGGAGCTGTTTTTT. It encodes CARSLGRTSGSANTGELFF.

This clone is termed medium-sized (0.01 to 0.1%). The genes are TRBV29-1 and TRBJ1-2; a weak D match, TRBD1 (5 bases). The CDR3 totals 16 residues. The germline gives CDR1 SQVTM, CDR2 ANQGSEA. Trimming stripped 6 bases from V and 7 bases from J, with 27 bases between. This chain's CDR3 is CSVGGSSGRELFGYTF. In DNA form, the CDR3 reads TGCAGCGTGGGGGGGTCGTCAGGGCGGGAATTATTTGGCTACACCTTC.